Included here is one T cell receptor beta chain sequence, with context. CDR1 and CDR2 (germline): SGHRS, YFSETQ. The CDR3 spans 15 residues. The V segment lost 4 bases and the J segment 9 bases; nucleotides outside the gene matches: 13. A single record per CDR3 protein comes from TCRdb applying MiXCR to the 5' RACE reads. The table lists about 61,000 distinct CDR3 sequences, 12% of them singletons. The data belong to a study of early T cells in non-severe SARS-CoV-2 infection. The TCR comes from an adult who was a healthcare worker with PCR-confirmed SARS-CoV-2 infection or an uninfected control (not recorded which). The donor label of this sample is uncertain. The chain combines TRBV5-1 with TRBJ1-5; 7 nucleotides match TRBD1. The source was whole blood, collected at baseline. Written as DNA, the CDR3 is TGCGCCAGCAGCCTAGGACAGGAGGCGAGTGGGCCCCAGCATTTT. Residues: CASSLGQEASGPQHF.